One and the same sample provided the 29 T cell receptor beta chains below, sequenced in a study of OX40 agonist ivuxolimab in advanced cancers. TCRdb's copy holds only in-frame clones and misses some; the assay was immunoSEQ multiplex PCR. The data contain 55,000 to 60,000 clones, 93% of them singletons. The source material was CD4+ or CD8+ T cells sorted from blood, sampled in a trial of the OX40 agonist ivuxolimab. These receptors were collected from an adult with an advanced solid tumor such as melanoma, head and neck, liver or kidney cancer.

CDR3 in DNA: TGTGCCAGCAGTTTATGGGCAGGGCAGTACGAGCAGTACTTC. Protein product: CASSLWAGQYEQYF. The rearrangement uses TRBV27 and TRBJ2-7, with a possible D match to TRBD1 (5 bases). CDR1 and CDR2 (germline): MNHEY, SMNVEV (reference sequence). The CDR3 runs 14 residues. V dropped 1 base and J dropped 4 bases, with 11 bases sitting between them.

For the CDR3, the DNA is TGTGCCAGCCGAAGGGGAGGGTACAATGAGCAGTTCTTC. Encoded protein: CASRRGGYNEQFF. The V call is TRBV7-2, the J call TRBJ2-1; TRBD2 matches 7 bases. Trimming took 8 bases from V and 4 from J; bases not matched to a gene: 5. The CDR3 is 13 residues long. The germline V gene encodes CDR1 SGHTA and CDR2 FQGNSA.

Written as DNA, the CDR3 is TGTGCCAGCAGGAACAGGGGGGACTACAATGAGCAGTTCTTC. Its translation is CASRNRGDYNEQFF. The gene calls are TRBV28 and TRBJ2-1, with 8 bases aligning to TRBD1. This CDR3 region has 14 residues. Germline values: CDR1 MDHEN, CDR2 SYDVKM. The junction had 4 bases not matched to a gene; V was cut back by 6 bases and J by 3 bases. Combining the CDR3 with reference TRBV28 and TRBJ2-1 gives the whole variable domain DVKVTQSSRYLVKRTGEKVFLECVQDMDHENMFWYRQDPGLGLRLIYFSYDVKMKEKGDIPEGYSVSREKKERFSLILESASTNQTSMYLCASRNRGDYNEQFFGPGTRLTVL.

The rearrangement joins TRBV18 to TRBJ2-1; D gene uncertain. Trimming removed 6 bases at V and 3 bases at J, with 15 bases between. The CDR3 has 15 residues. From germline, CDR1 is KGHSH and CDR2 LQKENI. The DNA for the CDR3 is TGTGCCAGCTCCCTGTTTCCCGACGACTACAATGAGCAGTTCTTC. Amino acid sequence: CASSLFPDDYNEQFF.

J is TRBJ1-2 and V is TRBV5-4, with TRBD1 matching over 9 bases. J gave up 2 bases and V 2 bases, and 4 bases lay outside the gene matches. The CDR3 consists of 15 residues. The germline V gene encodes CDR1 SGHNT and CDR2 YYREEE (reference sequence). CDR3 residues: CASSFGDRANYGYTF. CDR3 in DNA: TGTGCCAGCAGCTTCGGGGACAGGGCAAACTATGGCTACACCTTC.

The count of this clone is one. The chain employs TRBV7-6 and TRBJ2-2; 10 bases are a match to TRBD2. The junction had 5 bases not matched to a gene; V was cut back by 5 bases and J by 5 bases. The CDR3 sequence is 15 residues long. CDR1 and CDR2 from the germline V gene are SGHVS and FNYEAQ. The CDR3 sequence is CASSVLAGETGELFF. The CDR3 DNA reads TGTGCCAGCAGCGTTCTAGCGGGAGAAACCGGGGAGCTGTTTTTT. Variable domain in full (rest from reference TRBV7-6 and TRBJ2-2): GAGVSQSPRYKVTKRGQDVALRCDPISGHVSLYWYRQALGQGPEFLTYFNYEAQQDKSGLPNDRFSAERPEGSISTLTIQRTEQRDSAMYRCASSVLAGETGELFFGEGSRLTVL.

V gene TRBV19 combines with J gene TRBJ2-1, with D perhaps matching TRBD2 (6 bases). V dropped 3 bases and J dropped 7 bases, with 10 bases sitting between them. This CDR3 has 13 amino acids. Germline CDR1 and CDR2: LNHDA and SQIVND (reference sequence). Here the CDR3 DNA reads TGTGCCAGTAGTATGGGACTTACTAATGAGCAGTTCTTC. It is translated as CASSMGLTNEQFF. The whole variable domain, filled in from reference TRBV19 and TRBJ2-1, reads DGGITQSPKYLFRKEGQNVTLSCEQNLNHDAMYWYRQDPGQGLRLIYYSQIVNDFQKGDIAEGYSVSREKKESFPLTVTSAQKNPTAFYLCASSMGLTNEQFFGPGTRLTVL.

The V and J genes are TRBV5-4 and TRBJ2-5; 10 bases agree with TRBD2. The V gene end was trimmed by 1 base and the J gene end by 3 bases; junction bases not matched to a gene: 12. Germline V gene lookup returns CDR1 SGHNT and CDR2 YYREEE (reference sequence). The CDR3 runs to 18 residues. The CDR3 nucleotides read TGTGCCAGCAGCTTGATCCTGTTAGCGGGAGGTCCGGAAGAGACCCAGTACTTC. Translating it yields CASSLILLAGGPEETQYF.

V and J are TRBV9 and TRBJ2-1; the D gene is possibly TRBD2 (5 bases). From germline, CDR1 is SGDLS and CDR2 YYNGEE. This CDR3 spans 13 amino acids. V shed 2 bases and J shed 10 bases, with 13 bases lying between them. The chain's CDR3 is CASSVEPSGEQFF. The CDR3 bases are TGTGCCAGCAGCGTCGAGCCGAGCGGCGAGCAGTTCTTC. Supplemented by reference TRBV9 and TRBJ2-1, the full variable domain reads DSGVTQTPKHLITATGQRVTLRCSPRSGDLSVYWYQQSLDQGLQFLIQYYNGEERAKGNILERFSAQQFPDLHSELNLSSLELGDSALYFCASSVEPSGEQFFGPGTRLTVL.

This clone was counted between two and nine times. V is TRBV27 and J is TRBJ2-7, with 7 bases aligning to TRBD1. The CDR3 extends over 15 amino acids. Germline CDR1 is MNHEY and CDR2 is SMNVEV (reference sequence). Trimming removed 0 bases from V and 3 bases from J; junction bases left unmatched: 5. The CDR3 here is CASSLSGTESYEQYF. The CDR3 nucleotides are TGTGCCAGCAGTTTATCCGGGACAGAAAGCTACGAGCAGTACTTC.

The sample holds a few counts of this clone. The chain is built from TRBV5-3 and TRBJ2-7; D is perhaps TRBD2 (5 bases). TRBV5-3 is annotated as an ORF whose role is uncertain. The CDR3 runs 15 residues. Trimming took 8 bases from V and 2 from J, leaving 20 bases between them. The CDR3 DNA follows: TGTGCCAGCAGCCCCTTTGGGAGCGGCCCCTACGAGCAGTACTTC. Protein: CASSPFGSGPYEQYF.

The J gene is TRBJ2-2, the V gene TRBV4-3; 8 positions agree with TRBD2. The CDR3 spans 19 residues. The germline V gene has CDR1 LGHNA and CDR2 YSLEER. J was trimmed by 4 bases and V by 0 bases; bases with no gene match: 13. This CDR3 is CASSQDSNAGRAATGELFF. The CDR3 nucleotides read TGCGCCAGCAGCCAAGATTCAAACGCCGGGAGGGCCGCCACCGGGGAGCTGTTTTTT.

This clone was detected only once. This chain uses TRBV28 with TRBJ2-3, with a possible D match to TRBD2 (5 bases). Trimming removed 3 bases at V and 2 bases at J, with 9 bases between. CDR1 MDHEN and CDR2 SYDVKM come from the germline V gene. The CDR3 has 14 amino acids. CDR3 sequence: CASSFVRATDTQYF. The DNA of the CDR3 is TGTGCCAGCAGTTTTGTGCGGGCCACAGATACGCAGTATTTT.

This CDR3 reads CAWSTGDYGYTF. CDR3 DNA: TGTGCCTGGAGTACAGGGGACTATGGCTACACCTTC. The chain carries TRBV30 and TRBJ1-2, with 7 bases matching TRBD1. The CDR3 length is 12 residues. Germline loops: CDR1 GTSNPN, CDR2 SVGIG (reference sequence). V dropped 2 bases and J dropped 3; count of bases not matched to a gene: 0.

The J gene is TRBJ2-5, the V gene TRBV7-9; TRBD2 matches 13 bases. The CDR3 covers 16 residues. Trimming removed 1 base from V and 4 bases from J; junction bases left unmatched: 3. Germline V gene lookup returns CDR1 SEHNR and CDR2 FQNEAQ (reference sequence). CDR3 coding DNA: TGTGCCAGCAGCTTAGGGACTAGCGGGAGTCGAGAGACCCAGTACTTC. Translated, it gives CASSLGTSGSRETQYF.

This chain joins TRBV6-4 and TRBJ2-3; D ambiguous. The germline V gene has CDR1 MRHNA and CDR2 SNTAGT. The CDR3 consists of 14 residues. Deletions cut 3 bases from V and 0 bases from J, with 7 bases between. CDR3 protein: CASSDGFSTDTQYF. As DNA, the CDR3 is TGTGCCAGCAGTGATGGATTTAGCACAGATACGCAGTATTTT.

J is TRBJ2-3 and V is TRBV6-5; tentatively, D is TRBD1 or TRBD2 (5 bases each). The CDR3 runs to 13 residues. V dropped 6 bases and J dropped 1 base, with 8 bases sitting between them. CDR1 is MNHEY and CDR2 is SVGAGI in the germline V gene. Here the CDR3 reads CASSWDGTDTQYF. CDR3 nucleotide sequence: TGTGCCAGCAGCTGGGACGGCACAGATACGCAGTATTTT.

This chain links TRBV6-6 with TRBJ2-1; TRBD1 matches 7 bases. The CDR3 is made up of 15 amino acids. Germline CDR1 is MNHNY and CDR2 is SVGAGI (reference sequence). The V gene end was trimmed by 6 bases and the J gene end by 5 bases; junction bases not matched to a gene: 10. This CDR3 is CASRKRDRPNNEQFF. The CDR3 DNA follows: TGTGCCAGCAGGAAAAGGGACAGACCAAACAATGAGCAGTTCTTC.

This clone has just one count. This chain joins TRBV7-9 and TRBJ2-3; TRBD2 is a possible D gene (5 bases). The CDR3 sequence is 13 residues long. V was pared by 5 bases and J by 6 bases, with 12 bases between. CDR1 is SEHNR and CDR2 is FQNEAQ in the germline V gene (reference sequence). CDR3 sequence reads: CASSPRASDTQYF. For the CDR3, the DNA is TGTGCCAGCAGCCCGAGGGCCTCCGATACGCAGTATTTT.

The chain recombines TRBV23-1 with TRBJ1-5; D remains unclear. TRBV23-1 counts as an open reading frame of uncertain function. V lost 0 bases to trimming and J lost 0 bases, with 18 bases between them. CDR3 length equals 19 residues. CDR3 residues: CASSQSRWGSRYSNQPQHF. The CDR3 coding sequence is TGCGCCAGCAGTCAATCTCGCTGGGGTAGCCGGTATAGCAATCAGCCCCAGCATTTT.

Here the CDR3 reads CASSRLAGKTYEQYF. The CDR3 DNA reads TGTGCCAGCAGCCGCCTAGCGGGGAAGACCTACGAGCAGTACTTC. The genes are TRBV21-1 and TRBJ2-7; TRBD2, as called in the table, went unchecked against the DNA. TRBV21-1 is deemed a pseudogene. This CDR3 spans 15 amino acids.

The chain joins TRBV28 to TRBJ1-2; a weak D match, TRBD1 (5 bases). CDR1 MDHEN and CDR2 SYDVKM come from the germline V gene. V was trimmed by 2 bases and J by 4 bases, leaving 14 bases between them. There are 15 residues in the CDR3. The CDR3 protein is CASSLGQLTIYGYTF. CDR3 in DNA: TGTGCCAGCAGTTTAGGACAACTTACGATCTATGGCTACACCTTC.

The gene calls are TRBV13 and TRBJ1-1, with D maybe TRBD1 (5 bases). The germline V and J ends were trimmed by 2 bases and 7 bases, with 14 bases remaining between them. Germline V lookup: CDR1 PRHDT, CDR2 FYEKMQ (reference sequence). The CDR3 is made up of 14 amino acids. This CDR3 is CASSLWGRDYEAFF. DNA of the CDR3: TGTGCCAGCAGCTTATGGGGACGGGATTATGAAGCTTTCTTT.

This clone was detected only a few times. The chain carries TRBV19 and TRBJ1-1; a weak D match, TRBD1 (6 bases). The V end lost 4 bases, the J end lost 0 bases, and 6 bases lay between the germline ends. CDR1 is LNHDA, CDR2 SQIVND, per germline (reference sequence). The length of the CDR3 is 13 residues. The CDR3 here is CASSTGVNTEAFF. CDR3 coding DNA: TGTGCCAGTAGTACAGGGGTGAACACTGAAGCTTTCTTT.

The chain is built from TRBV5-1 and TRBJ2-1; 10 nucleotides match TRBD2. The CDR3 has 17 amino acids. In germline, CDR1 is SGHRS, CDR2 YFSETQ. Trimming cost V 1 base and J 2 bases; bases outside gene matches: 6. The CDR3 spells CASSLTPGLAAYNEQFF. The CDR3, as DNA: TGCGCCAGCAGCTTGACCCCAGGACTAGCGGCCTACAATGAGCAGTTCTTC.

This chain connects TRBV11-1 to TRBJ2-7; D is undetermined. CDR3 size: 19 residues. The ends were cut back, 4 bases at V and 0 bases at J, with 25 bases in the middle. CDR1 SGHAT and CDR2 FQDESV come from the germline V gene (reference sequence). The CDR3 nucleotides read TGTGCCAGCAGCTACCTTTTGGACGGACGCCTGTCCAACTCCTACGAGCAGTACTTC. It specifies CASSYLLDGRLSNSYEQYF.

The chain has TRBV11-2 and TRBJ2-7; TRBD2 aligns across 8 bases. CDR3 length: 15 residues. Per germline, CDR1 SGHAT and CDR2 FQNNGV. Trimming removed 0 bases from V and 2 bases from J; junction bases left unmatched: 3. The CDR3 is CASSLESAGAYEQYF. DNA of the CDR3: TGTGCCAGCAGCTTAGAATCAGCGGGGGCCTACGAGCAGTACTTC. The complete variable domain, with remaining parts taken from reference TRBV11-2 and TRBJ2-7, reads EAGVAQSPRYKIIEKRQSVAFWCNPISGHATLYWYQQILGQGPKLLIQFQNNGVVDDSQLPKDRFSAERLKGVDSTLKIQPAKLEDSAVYLCASSLESAGAYEQYFGPGTRLTVT.

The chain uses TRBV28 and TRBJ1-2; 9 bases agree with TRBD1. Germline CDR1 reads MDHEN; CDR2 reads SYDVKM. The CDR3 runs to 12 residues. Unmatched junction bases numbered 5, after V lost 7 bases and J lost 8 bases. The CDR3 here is CASTGTGIGYTF. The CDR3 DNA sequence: TGTGCCAGCACCGGGACAGGGATAGGCTACACCTTC.

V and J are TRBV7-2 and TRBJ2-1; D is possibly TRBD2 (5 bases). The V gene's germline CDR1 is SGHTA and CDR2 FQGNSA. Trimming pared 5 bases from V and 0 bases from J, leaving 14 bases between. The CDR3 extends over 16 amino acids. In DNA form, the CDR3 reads TGTGCCAGCAGCCCGCCGAGCGGTAGCTCCTACAATGAGCAGTTCTTC. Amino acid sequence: CASSPPSGSSYNEQFF.